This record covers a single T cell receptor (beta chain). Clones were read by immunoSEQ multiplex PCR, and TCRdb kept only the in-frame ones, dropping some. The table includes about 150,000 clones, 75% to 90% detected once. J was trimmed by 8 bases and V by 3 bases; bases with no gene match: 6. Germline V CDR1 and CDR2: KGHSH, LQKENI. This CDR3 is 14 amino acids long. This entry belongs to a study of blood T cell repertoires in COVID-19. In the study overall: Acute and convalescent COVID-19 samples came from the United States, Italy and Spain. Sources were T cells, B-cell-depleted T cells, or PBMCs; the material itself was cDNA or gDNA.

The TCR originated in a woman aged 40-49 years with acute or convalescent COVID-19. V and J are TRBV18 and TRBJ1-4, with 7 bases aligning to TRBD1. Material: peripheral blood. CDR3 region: CASSPLTDREKLFF. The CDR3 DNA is TGTGCCAGCTCACCCTTAACGGACAGGGAAAAACTGTTTTTT. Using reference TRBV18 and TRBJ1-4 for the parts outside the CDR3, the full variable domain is NAGVMQNPRHLVRRRGQEARLRCSPMKGHSHVYWYRQLPEEGLKFMVYLQKENIIDESGMPKERFSAEFPKEGPSILRIQQVVRGDSAAYFCASSPLTDREKLFFGSGTQLSVL.